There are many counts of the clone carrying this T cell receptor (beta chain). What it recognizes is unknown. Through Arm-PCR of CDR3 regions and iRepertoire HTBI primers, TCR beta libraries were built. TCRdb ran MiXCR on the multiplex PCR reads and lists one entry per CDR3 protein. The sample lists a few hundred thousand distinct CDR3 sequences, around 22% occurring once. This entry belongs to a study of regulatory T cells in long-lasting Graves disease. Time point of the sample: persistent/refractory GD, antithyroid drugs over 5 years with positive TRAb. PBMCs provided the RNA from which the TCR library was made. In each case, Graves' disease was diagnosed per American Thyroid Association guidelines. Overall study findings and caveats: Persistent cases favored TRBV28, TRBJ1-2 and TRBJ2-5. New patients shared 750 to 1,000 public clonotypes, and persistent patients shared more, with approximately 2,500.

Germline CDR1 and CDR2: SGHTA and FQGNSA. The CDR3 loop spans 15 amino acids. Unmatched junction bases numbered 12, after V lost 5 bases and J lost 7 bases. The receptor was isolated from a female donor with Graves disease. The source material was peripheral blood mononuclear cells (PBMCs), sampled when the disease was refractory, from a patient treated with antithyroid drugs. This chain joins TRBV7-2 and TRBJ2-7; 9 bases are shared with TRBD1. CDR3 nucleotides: TGTGCCAGCAGCCCCGGCTGGGACAGGGAAGGGGAGCAGTACTTC. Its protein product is CASSPGWDREGEQYF.